The 27 T cell receptor beta chains below all came from one sample that was sequenced in a study of blood T cells in healthy people across ages. A second about 7 to 12 cycle PCR used barcoded and J-beta primers. TCRdb reprocessed the 5' RACE reads with MiXCR, giving one entry per CDR3 protein. The sample has about 1,800,000 distinct CDR3 sequences, approximately 28% seen once; the top ten hold roughly 8.2%. Material: blood. The source is a woman aged 25 to 39 in good health.

This clonotype was seen only a few times. This rearrangement joins TRBV7-9 to TRBJ2-7; perhaps TRBD2 as D (5 bases). Trimming took off 2 bases at V and 12 bases at J, with 14 bases between the two ends. CDR1 is SEHNR and CDR2 is FQNEAQ in the germline V gene (reference sequence). The CDR3 sequence is 12 residues long. The DNA for the CDR3 is TGTGCCAGCAGCTTAAGTAGGAGGATATCGTACTTC. The encoded protein is CASSLSRRISYF.

Here the CDR3 DNA reads TGTGCCAGCAGCTCTAGGACTAGCGGGGGGGCGGTTGAGCAGTACTTC. Residues: CASSSRTSGGAVEQYF. The rearrangement uses TRBV7-2 and TRBJ2-5; 15 bases fit TRBD2. V lost 4 bases to trimming and J lost 11 bases; unmatched junction nucleotides: 11. Germline values: CDR1 SGHTA, CDR2 FQGNSA. This CDR3 comprises 16 residues.

This clonotype was recorded many times. This sequence joins TRBV10-2 and TRBJ1-2; weak D call: TRBD1 (5 bases). CDR1 is WSHSY, CDR2 SAAADI, per germline. The CDR3 covers 13 residues. Trimming removed 6 bases from V and 3 bases from J, with 11 bases in between. The CDR3 DNA reads as TGCGCCAGCAGCGAGACAGATGACTATGGCTACACCTTC. Translating gives CASSETDDYGYTF.

J is TRBJ2-3 and V is TRBV28; 11 nucleotides match TRBD1. This CDR3 spans 16 amino acids. Germline CDR1 is MDHEN and CDR2 is SYDVKM. Losses at the gene ends were 3 bases for V and 2 bases for J; bases not matched to a gene: 4. The CDR3 loop reads CASSFSGQGVTDTQYF. The CDR3 bases are TGTGCCAGCAGTTTTTCGGGACAGGGGGTCACAGATACGCAGTATTTT.

The count of this clonotype is one. The V and J genes are TRBV14 and TRBJ2-7, with 7 bases identical to TRBD2. Trimming cost V 4 bases and J 3 bases; bases outside gene matches: 6. The germline V gene encodes CDR1 SGHDN and CDR2 FVKESK. The CDR3 runs to 14 residues. The DNA for the CDR3 is TGTGCCAGCAGCCGGCTAGCGGTCCTCTACGAGCAGTACTTC. Translating it yields CASSRLAVLYEQYF.

This clonotype was seen a few times. J is TRBJ2-6 and V is TRBV24-1; D may be TRBD2 (6 bases). The V gene's germline CDR1 is KGHDR and CDR2 SFDVKD. The V end lost 6 bases, the J end lost 0 bases, and 14 bases lay between the germline ends. The CDR3 totals 17 residues. The CDR3 protein is CATSPGTLSSGANVLTF. In DNA form, the CDR3 reads TGTGCCACCAGTCCCGGGACTTTGAGCTCTGGGGCCAACGTCCTGACTTTC.

This clonotype was picked up many times. The V call is TRBV20-1, the J call TRBJ2-7; TRBD1 is a possible D gene (7 bases). The CDR3 length is 15 residues. CDR1 DFQATT and CDR2 SNEGSKA come from the germline V gene (reference sequence). V was shortened by 3 bases and J by 3 bases, with 18 bases between the two germline ends. Here the CDR3 DNA reads TGCAGTGCTAGCATAGGGACAGCGGGCTACTACGAGCAGTACTTC. Protein: CSASIGTAGYYEQYF.

This clonotype has more than one count but fewer than ten. J is TRBJ2-3 and V is TRBV9, with 8 bases matching TRBD2. The CDR3 spans 14 residues. Germline-derived CDR1 and CDR2 are SGDLS and YYNGEE. V gave up 2 bases and J gave up 6 bases; unmatched junction bases: 5. The CDR3 loop reads CASSVTSAPDTQYF. The CDR3 nucleotides read TGTGCCAGCAGCGTGACTAGCGCCCCCGATACGCAGTATTTT.

The rearrangement joins TRBV11-1 to TRBJ1-6; D is unclear. The CDR3 sequence is 15 residues long. The germline CDR1 and CDR2 sequences are SGHAT and FQDESV (reference sequence). Deletions cut 7 bases from V and 6 bases from J, with 16 bases between. The CDR3 DNA is TGTGCCAGCACCCGAACGGACGGATTTAATTCACCCCTCCACTTT. It is translated as CASTRTDGFNSPLHF. Complete variable domain (other parts from reference TRBV11-1 and TRBJ1-6): EAEVAQSPRYKITEKSQAVAFWCDPISGHATLYWYRQILGQGPELLVQFQDESVVDDSQLPKDRFSAERLKGVDSTLKIQPAELGDSAMYLCASTRTDGFNSPLHFGNGTRLTVT.

The rearrangement joins TRBV7-2 to TRBJ1-4; D unresolved. Germline V gene data show CDR1 as SGHTA and CDR2 as FQGNSA. Trimming removed 6 bases from V and 6 bases from J, with 11 bases in between. CDR3 size: 13 residues. The CDR3 protein is CASRGAGYEKLFF. CDR3 sequence (DNA): TGTGCCAGCAGAGGCGCCGGATATGAAAAACTGTTTTTT.

The rearrangement joins TRBV2 to TRBJ2-5; D ambiguous. The CDR3 extends over 12 amino acids. CDR1 and CDR2 (germline): SNHLY, FYNNEI. V lost 6 bases to trimming and J lost 7 bases, with 12 bases between them. CDR3 DNA sequence: TGTGCCAGCAGGCTCGAGGTCGGGACCCAGTACTTC. It is translated as CASRLEVGTQYF.

The J gene is TRBJ2-5, the V gene TRBV5-6; 7 nucleotides match TRBD1. The J call may not be correct, given that the DNA end is closer to TRBJ2-7. This CDR3 is built from 14 residues. Germline V gene lookup returns CDR1 SGHDT and CDR2 YYEEEE. CDR3 sequence: CASSLVRGLREQYF. The CDR3 bases are TGTGCCAGCAGCTTAGTTAGGGGGCTCCGCGAGCAGTACTTC.

CDR3 nucleotide sequence: TGCAGTGCTCCCGCGTGGAAAACCAAAAACATTCAGTACTTC. Protein product: CSAPAWKTKNIQYF. V gene TRBV20-1 combines with J gene TRBJ2-4; D uncertain. Trimming removed 5 bases at V and 2 bases at J, with 13 bases between. From germline, CDR1 is DFQATT and CDR2 SNEGSKA (reference sequence). This CDR3 comprises 14 residues.

This clonotype occurred many times. This chain links TRBV7-7 with TRBJ2-5, with TRBD1 matching 9 bases. J was trimmed by 4 bases and V by 6 bases; bases with no gene match: 3. This CDR3 has 13 residues. CDR1 is SSHAT, CDR2 FNYEAQ, per germline (reference sequence). The CDR3 loop reads CASRSGQGETQYF. CDR3 in DNA: TGTGCCAGCAGGTCGGGACAGGGAGAGACCCAGTACTTC.

This chain links TRBV4-3 with TRBJ2-1; 8 nucleotides line up with TRBD2. J lost 7 bases, V lost 5 bases, and 10 bases had no gene match. This CDR3 is built from 15 residues. In germline, CDR1 is LGHNA, CDR2 YSLEER. In DNA, the CDR3 is TGCGCCAGCAGCTCTCAATGGGTAGCGGGGAATGAGCAGTTCTTC. It codes for CASSSQWVAGNEQFF.

This clonotype was seen only a few times. The chain couples TRBV29-1 to TRBJ1-2; D unclear. This CDR3 has 11 amino acids. CDR1 and CDR2 from the germline V gene are SQVTM and ANQGSEA. V was pared by 7 bases and J by 4 bases, with 10 bases between. CDR3 nucleotides: TGCAGCGGTCGGGGTTCCTATGGCTACACCTTC. This gives the protein CSGRGSYGYTF.

This clonotype was seen a single time. The chain carries TRBV2 and TRBJ2-2, with 9 bases fitting TRBD2. With 3 bases clipped from V and 7 bases from J, the junction kept 6 bases outside the gene matches. Germline lookup yields CDR1 SNHLY and CDR2 FYNNEI. The CDR3 is made up of 15 amino acids. This CDR3 reads CASSDQRGAIGELFF. The CDR3 bases are TGTGCCAGCAGTGATCAGCGGGGGGCTATCGGGGAGCTGTTTTTT.

This clonotype was found a few times. The junction differs from germline at one of its ends, possibly a read error. The chain has TRBV2 and TRBJ2-2; a weak D match, TRBD1 (5 bases). This CDR3 has 15 residues. CDR1 SNHLY and CDR2 FYNNEI come from the germline V gene. CDR3 coding DNA: TGTGCCAGCAGAGAAGACAGAACGAACACCGGGGAGCTGTTTTTT. It translates to CASREDRTNTGELFF.

This clonotype was seen only a few times. A much larger clone differs by one base, so this may be a read error. The chain links TRBV29-1 to TRBJ2-7; maybe TRBD2 (5 bases). CDR3 size: 11 residues. Germline-derived CDR1 and CDR2 are SQVTM and ANQGSEA. In DNA, the CDR3 is TGCGGCGTTGTGGGCCGGGGCGAGCAGTACTTC. This codes for CGVVGRGEQYF.

This chain joins TRBV5-1 and TRBJ2-2; 9 nucleotides align to TRBD1. The CDR3 length is 16 residues. The V and J ends lost 3 bases and 4 bases, in that order; junction bases with no gene match: 7. Looked up from germline, CDR1 is SGHRS and CDR2 is YFSETQ. CDR3 sequence: CASSSGQGLGTGELFF. In DNA form, the CDR3 reads TGCGCCAGCAGCTCGGGACAGGGCTTAGGCACCGGGGAGCTGTTTTTT.

The chain links TRBV20-1 to TRBJ2-7, with D perhaps matching TRBD2 (6 bases). Deletions cut 1 base from V and 3 bases from J, with 16 bases between. This CDR3 has 15 amino acids. Germline V lookup: CDR1 DFQATT, CDR2 SNEGSKA (reference sequence). CDR3 amino acids: CSARALAEGDYEQYF. The CDR3 coding sequence is TGCAGTGCTAGAGCTTTAGCGGAAGGAGACTACGAGCAGTACTTC.

V is TRBV14 and J is TRBJ2-2; D is uncertain. The CDR3 length is 15 residues. Trimming stripped 1 base from V and 4 bases from J, with 10 bases between. Germline assignment: CDR1 SGHDN and CDR2 FVKESK. The CDR3 DNA reads as TGTGCCAGCAGCCAAGCGGACCGGGTCACCGGGGAGCTGTTTTTT. Protein sequence: CASSQADRVTGELFF.

The J gene is TRBJ2-7, the V gene TRBV29-1; D remains unclear. V was shortened by 3 bases and J by 6 bases, with 15 bases between the two germline ends. Germline CDR1 SQVTM, CDR2 ANQGSEA. This CDR3 is 13 amino acids long. The CDR3 coding sequence is TGCAGCGTTGACTTGAAAGGGTTCGGCGAGCAGTACTTC. It is translated as CSVDLKGFGEQYF.

The chain carries TRBV27 and TRBJ2-1, with 7 bases lining up with TRBD1. The junction had 10 bases not matched to a gene; V was cut back by 6 bases and J by 8 bases. The CDR3 extends over 14 amino acids. Germline lookup yields CDR1 MNHEY and CDR2 SMNVEV (reference sequence). The CDR3 protein is CASRRQGIGYEQFF. The CDR3, as DNA: TGTGCCAGCAGACGACAGGGAATCGGTTATGAGCAGTTCTTC.

In this sample, this clonotype turned up a few times. V is TRBV15 and J is TRBJ2-4; tentative D call: TRBD1 (5 bases). The end of the DNA fits TRBJ2-5 better, so the J call may be wrong. This CDR3 is built from 14 residues. Germline assignment: CDR1 LNHNV and CDR2 YYDKDF (reference sequence). The CDR3 loop is CATSRVSGRETQYF. The CDR3 DNA sequence: TGTGCCACCAGCAGAGTCTCAGGGCGGGAGACCCAGTACTTC.

Worth noting for this clonotype: The junction shows a germline mismatch at one end, possibly a read error. CDR3 nucleotides: TGCTGTGCTAGAGAAACAGGGGTCTATGGCTACACCTTC. Protein product: CCARETGVYGYTF. The rearrangement uses TRBV20-1 and TRBJ1-2; 7 positions match TRBD1. Germline V gene data show CDR1 as DFQATT and CDR2 as SNEGSKA (reference sequence). The CDR3 sequence is 13 residues long.

This chain joins TRBV20-1 and TRBJ2-7; 9 bases line up with TRBD2. Trimming removed 5 bases from V and 5 bases from J; junction bases left unmatched: 13. The germline V gene encodes CDR1 DFQATT and CDR2 SNEGSKA (reference sequence). The CDR3 has 15 residues. CDR3 in DNA: TGCAGTGCTTCCCTAGTGCAGGCGGGGGGGAACGAGCAGTACTTC. Translated, it gives CSASLVQAGGNEQYF.